A single sample gave rise to the 8 T cell receptor beta chains below, sequenced in a study of CD8+CD57+ T cells in acquired aplastic anemia. Genomic DNA provided the template from which TCR beta VDJ and CDR3 profiles were obtained. Each CDR3 protein gets one entry after TCRdb re-called the reads with MiXCR. The data hold about 71,000 distinct CDR3 sequences, with around 50% observed a single time. The sample comprised sorted CD4+, CD8+, or CD8+CD57+ T cells (not recorded which) from PBMCs. Receptors originate from a human donor in good health, serving as a control.

The rearrangement uses TRBV7-9 and TRBJ1-1, with no clear D. This CDR3 contains 15 residues. V was trimmed by 2 bases and J by 1 base, leaving 11 bases between them. In germline, CDR1 is SEHNR, CDR2 FQNEAQ (reference sequence). The CDR3 region has the DNA TGTGCCAGCAGCTTATACGGGGTCCCGAACACTGAAGCTTTCTTT. It specifies CASSLYGVPNTEAFF.

In its sample, this clonotype ranks as medium-sized. The V gene is TRBV7-3, the J gene TRBJ2-1; no clear D. The CDR3 covers 12 residues. Germline CDR1 SGHTA, CDR2 FQGTGA. Trimming took 2 bases from V and 7 from J, leaving 6 bases between them. DNA of the CDR3: TGTGCCAGCAGCTTAGACGGGAATGAGCAGTTCTTC. This translates into CASSLDGNEQFF.

This rearrangement joins TRBV29-1 to TRBJ2-7; D may be TRBD2 (6 bases). The CDR3 contains 14 residues. Looked up from germline, CDR1 is SQVTM and CDR2 is ANQGSEA. The V end lost 3 bases, the J end lost 2 bases, and 14 bases lay between the germline ends. CDR3 in amino acids: CSVDREGRPYEQYF. The CDR3 DNA reads TGCAGCGTTGATAGAGAGGGGAGGCCCTACGAGCAGTACTTC.

This sequence joins TRBV24-1 and TRBJ2-1; 11 nucleotides match TRBD1. The CDR3 covers 16 residues. V shed 2 bases and J 6 bases; nucleotides not matched to a gene: 5. Germline V gene sequence: CDR1 KGHDR, CDR2 SFDVKD. The CDR3 loop is CATSDWDRGIRNEQFF. Here the CDR3 DNA reads TGTGCCACCAGTGATTGGGACAGGGGGATACGCAATGAGCAGTTCTTC.

This clonotype came up many times. The chain has TRBV4-1 and TRBJ2-1, with TRBD2 matching 9 bases. The CDR3 totals 15 residues. CDR1 and CDR2 (germline): MGHRA, YSYEKL. The J segment lost 5 bases and the V segment lost 5 bases, leaving 7 bases of the junction unmatched. In DNA form, the CDR3 reads TGCGCCAGCAGCTACCTGACTAGCGGAAACAATGAGCAGTTCTTC. Translating gives CASSYLTSGNNEQFF.

As for this clonotype: The junction differs from germline at one of its ends, possibly a read error. This chain connects TRBV10-3 to TRBJ2-1, with TRBD1 matching 7 bases. Germline lookup yields CDR1 ENHRY and CDR2 SYGVKD. The CDR3 is 16 amino acids. CDR3 nucleotide sequence: TGTGCCAGCAGTAAGTCGACAGGGTCTTCCTACAATGAGCAGTTCTTC. This gives the protein CASSKSTGSSYNEQFF.

The genes are TRBV29-1 and TRBJ1-2; no clear D gene. The CDR3 consists of 11 residues. V lost 6 bases and J 1 base, leaving 6 bases between the germline ends. Per the germline V gene, CDR1 is SQVTM and CDR2 is ANQGSEA. Here the CDR3 reads CSVVVNYGYTF. The CDR3 DNA reads TGCAGCGTCGTCGTTAACTATGGCTACACCTTC.

Notes on this clonotype: At one boundary the junction diverges from the germline segment, which might be a read error. The chain joins TRBV12-3 or TRBV12-4 to TRBJ1-1; no definite D call. This CDR3 contains 12 residues. The DNA of the CDR3 is TGTGCCTGCAGTCCACTAAACACCGAAGCTTTCTTT. This translates into CACSPLNTEAFF.